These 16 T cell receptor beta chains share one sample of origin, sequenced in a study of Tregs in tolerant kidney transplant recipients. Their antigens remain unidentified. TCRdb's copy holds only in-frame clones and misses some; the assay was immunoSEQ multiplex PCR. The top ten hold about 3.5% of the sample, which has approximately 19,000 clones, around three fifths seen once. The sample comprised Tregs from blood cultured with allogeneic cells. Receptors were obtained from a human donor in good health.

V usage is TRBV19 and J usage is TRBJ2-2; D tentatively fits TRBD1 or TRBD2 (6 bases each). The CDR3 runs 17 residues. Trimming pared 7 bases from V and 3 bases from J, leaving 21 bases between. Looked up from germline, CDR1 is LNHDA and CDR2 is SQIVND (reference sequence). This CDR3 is CASTHRGAGDYTGELFF. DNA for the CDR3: TGTGCCAGTACCCACCGGGGTGCAGGGGACTACACCGGGGAGCTGTTTTTT.

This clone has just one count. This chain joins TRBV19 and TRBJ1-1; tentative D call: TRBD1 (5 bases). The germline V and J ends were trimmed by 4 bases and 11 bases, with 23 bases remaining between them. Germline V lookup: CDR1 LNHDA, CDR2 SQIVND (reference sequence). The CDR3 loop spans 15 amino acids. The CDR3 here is CASSTTFAVGGEAFF. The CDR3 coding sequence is TGTGCCAGTAGTACAACATTCGCGGTGGGGGGAGAGGCTTTCTTT. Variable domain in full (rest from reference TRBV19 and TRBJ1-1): DGGITQSPKYLFRKEGQNVTLSCEQNLNHDAMYWYRQDPGQGLRLIYYSQIVNDFQKGDIAEGYSVSREKKESFPLTVTSAQKNPTAFYLCASSTTFAVGGEAFFGQGTRLTVV.

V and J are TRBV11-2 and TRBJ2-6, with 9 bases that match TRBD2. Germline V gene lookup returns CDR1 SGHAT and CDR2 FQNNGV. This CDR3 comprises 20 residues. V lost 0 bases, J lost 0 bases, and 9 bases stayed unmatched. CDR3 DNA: TGTGCCAGCAGCTTAGACGTTCGAGCGGGGGGCTTCTCTGGGGCCAACGTCCTGACTTTC. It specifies CASSLDVRAGGFSGANVLTF. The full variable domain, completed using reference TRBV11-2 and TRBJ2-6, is EAGVAQSPRYKIIEKRQSVAFWCNPISGHATLYWYQQILGQGPKLLIQFQNNGVVDDSQLPKDRFSAERLKGVDSTLKIQPAKLEDSAVYLCASSLDVRAGGFSGANVLTFGAGSRLTVL.

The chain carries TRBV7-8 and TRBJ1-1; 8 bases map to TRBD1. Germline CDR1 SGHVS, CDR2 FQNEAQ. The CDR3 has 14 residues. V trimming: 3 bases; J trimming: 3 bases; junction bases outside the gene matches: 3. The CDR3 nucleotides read TGTGCCAGCAGCTTTATGACAGGGGACACTGAAGCTTTCTTT. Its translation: CASSFMTGDTEAFF.

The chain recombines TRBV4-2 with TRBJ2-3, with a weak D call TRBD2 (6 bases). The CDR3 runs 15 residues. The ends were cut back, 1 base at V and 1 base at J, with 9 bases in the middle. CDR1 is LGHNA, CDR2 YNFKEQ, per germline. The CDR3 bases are TGTGCCAGCAGCCAAGTCGGGGGACGCACAGATACGCAGTATTTT. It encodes CASSQVGGRTDTQYF.

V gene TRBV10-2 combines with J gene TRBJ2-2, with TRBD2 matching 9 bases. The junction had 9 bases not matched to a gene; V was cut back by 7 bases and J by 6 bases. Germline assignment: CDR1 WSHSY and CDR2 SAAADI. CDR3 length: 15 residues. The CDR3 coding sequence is TGCGCCAGCAATGCTATAGCGGGAGAATCCGGGGAGCTGTTTTTT. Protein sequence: CASNAIAGESGELFF.

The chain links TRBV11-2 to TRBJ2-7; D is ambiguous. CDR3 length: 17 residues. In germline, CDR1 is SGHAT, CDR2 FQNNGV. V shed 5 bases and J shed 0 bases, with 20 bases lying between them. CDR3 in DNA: TGTGCCAGCAGCCGCCGAGGCAGACACAGCCTCTCCTACGAGCAGTACTTC. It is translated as CASSRRGRHSLSYEQYF.

DNA for the CDR3: TGTGCCAGCAGCTTGGGGGGGCAGGCAGATACGCAGTATTTT. The encoded protein is CASSLGGQADTQYF. The V call is TRBV5-6, the J call TRBJ2-3, with D possibly matching TRBD1 (6 bases). The V gene's germline CDR1 is SGHDT and CDR2 YYEEEE. This CDR3 spans 14 amino acids. Deletions cut 0 bases from V and 4 bases from J, with 9 bases between.

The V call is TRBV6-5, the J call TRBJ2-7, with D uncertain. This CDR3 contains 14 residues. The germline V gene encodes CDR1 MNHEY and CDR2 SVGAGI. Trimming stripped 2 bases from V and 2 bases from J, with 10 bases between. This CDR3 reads CASSYRARTYEQYF. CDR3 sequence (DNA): TGTGCCAGCAGTTACCGGGCAAGAACCTACGAGCAGTACTTC.

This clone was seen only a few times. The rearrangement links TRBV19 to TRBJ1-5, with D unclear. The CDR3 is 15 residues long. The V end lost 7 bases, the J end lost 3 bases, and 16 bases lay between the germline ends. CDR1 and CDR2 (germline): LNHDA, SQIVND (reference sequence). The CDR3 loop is CASTLPRAHNQPQHF. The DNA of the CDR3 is TGTGCCAGTACCCTTCCTCGGGCCCACAATCAGCCCCAGCATTTT. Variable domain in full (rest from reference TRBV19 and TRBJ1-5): DGGITQSPKYLFRKEGQNVTLSCEQNLNHDAMYWYRQDPGQGLRLIYYSQIVNDFQKGDIAEGYSVSREKKESFPLTVTSAQKNPTAFYLCASTLPRAHNQPQHFGDGTRLSIL.

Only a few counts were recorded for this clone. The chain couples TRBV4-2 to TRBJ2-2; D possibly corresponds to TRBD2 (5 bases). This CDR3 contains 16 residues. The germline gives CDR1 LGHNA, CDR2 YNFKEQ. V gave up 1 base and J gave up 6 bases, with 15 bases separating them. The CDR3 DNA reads TGTGCCAGCAGCCAAGGGAAAAGGAGGCCCCCCGGGGAGCTGTTTTTT. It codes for CASSQGKRRPPGELFF.

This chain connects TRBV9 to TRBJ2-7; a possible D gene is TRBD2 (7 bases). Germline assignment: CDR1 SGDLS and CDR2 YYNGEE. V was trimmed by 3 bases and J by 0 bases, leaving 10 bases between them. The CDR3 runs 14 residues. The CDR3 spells CASSEGGGSYEQYF. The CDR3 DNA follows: TGTGCCAGCAGCGAGGGGGGGGGCTCCTACGAGCAGTACTTC.

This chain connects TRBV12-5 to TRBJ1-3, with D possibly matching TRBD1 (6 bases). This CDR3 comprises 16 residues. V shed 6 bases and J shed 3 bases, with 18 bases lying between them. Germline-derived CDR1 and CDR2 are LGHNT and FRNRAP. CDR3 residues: CASGQGQGSSGNTIYF. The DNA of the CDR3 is TGTGCTAGTGGCCAGGGCCAGGGGAGTAGTGGAAACACCATATATTTT. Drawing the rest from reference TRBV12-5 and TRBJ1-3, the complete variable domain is DARVTQTPRHKVTEMGQEVTMRCQPILGHNTVFWYRQTMMQGLELLAYFRNRAPLDDSGMPKDRFSAEMPDATLATLKIQPSEPRDSAVYFCASGQGQGSSGNTIYFGEGSWLTVV.

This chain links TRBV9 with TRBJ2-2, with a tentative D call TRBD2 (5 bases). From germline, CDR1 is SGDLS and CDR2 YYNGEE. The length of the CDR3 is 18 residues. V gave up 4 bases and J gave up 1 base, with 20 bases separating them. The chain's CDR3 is CASSPRPLLGMNTGELFF. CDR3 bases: TGTGCCAGCAGCCCCCGGCCCTTACTAGGGATGAACACCGGGGAGCTGTTTTTT.

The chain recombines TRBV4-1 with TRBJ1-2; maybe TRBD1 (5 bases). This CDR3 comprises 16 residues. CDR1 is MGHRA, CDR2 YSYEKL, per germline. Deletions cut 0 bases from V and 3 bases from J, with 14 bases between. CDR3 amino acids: CASSQDWGGRHYGYTF. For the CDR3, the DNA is TGCGCCAGCAGCCAAGATTGGGGGGGTAGGCACTATGGCTACACCTTC.

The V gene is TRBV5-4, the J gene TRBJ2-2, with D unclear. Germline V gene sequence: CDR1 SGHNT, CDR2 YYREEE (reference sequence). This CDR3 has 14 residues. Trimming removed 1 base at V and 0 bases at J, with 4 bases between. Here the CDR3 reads CASSLFSNTGELFF. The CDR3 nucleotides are TGTGCCAGCAGCTTGTTCTCGAACACCGGGGAGCTGTTTTTT.